The 6 T cell receptor beta chains presented below share a single source sample, sequenced in a study of blood T cell repertoires in COVID-19. Sequenced by immunoSEQ multiplex PCR; TCRdb stores in-frame clones only, minus some. The repertoire holds approximately 130,000 clones, with roughly 79% as singletons. The source material was peripheral blood. These receptors all stem from a human donor in a cohort sampled during active COVID-19.

The rearrangement joins TRBV7-9 to TRBJ1-4, with TRBD1 identical over 7 bases. The V and J ends lost 3 bases and 8 bases, in that order; junction bases with no gene match: 12. CDR1 and CDR2 from the germline V gene are SEHNR and FQNEAQ (reference sequence). This CDR3 has 16 residues. This CDR3 reads CASSFRDSEPREKLFF. The CDR3 region has the DNA TGTGCCAGCAGCTTCCGGGACAGCGAGCCGAGGGAAAAACTGTTTTTT.

The gene calls are TRBV2 and TRBJ2-1; 8 bases line up with TRBD1. The CDR3 contains 13 residues. Germline CDR1 SNHLY, CDR2 FYNNEI. The junction had 6 bases not matched to a gene; V was cut back by 7 bases and J by 7 bases. The CDR3 sequence: CASIRQGANEQFF. In nucleotides, the CDR3 is TGTGCCAGCATCCGCCAGGGGGCGAATGAGCAGTTCTTC.

The V gene is TRBV6-5, the J gene TRBJ2-7, with 7 bases lining up with TRBD1. The V segment lost 2 bases and the J segment 5 bases; nucleotides outside the gene matches: 6. Germline CDR1 is MNHEY and CDR2 is SVGAGI. The CDR3 consists of 14 residues. The chain's CDR3 is CASSYDRAGNEQYF. CDR3 coding DNA: TGTGCCAGCAGTTACGACAGGGCAGGGAACGAGCAGTACTTC.

This chain connects TRBV7-8 to TRBJ1-2; possibly TRBD1 for D (5 bases). The V and J ends lost 0 bases and 1 base respectively, with 9 bases between them. This CDR3 is built from 15 residues. Germline V lookup: CDR1 SGHVS, CDR2 FQNEAQ. The DNA of the CDR3 is TGTGCCAGCAGCTTAGCCACCCAGGGTAACTATGGCTACACCTTC. Its translation: CASSLATQGNYGYTF.

This rearrangement joins TRBV28 to TRBJ1-6; D is undetermined. The CDR3 runs to 13 residues. The V end lost 2 bases, the J end lost 4 bases, and 3 bases lay between the germline ends. CDR1 and CDR2 (germline): MDHEN, SYDVKM. The CDR3 is CASSLQYNSPLHF. CDR3 nucleotides: TGTGCCAGCAGTTTACAATATAATTCACCCCTCCACTTT.

This sequence joins TRBV27 and TRBJ2-2; D unclear. V lost 7 bases to trimming and J lost 1 base, with 13 bases between them. CDR1 is MNHEY and CDR2 is SMNVEV in the germline V gene (reference sequence). This CDR3 is 15 amino acids long. In DNA, the CDR3 is TGTGCCAGCATGGAGTGGCACCAGAACACCGGGGAGCTGTTTTTT. Protein sequence: CASMEWHQNTGELFF.